This TCR beta chain is drawn from a study of blood T cell repertoires in COVID-19. Original processing notes: The assay estimated nucleated cells by amplifying reference gene primers. This table comes from immunoSEQ multiplex PCR, and its TCRdb copy is limited to in-frame clones, with some not included. That table furnishes V, J and clone size, whereas the DNA furnished D and trimming. This sample has around 310,000 clones, with approximately 89% found just once. CDR1 and CDR2 (germline): ENHRY, SYGVKD. The CDR3 totals 20 residues. Trimming cost V 0 bases and J 0 bases; bases outside gene matches: 15.

The sequence was obtained from a woman aged 25 to 45 who had recovered from COVID-19. Sequencing was performed on PBMCs or T cells enriched from blood (not recorded which). V gene TRBV10-3 combines with J gene TRBJ2-3, with TRBD2 matching 7 bases. CDR3 residues: CAISESSVWASGPSTDTQYF. In DNA, the CDR3 is TGTGCCATCAGTGAGTCAAGCGTGTGGGCTAGCGGACCTAGCACAGATACGCAGTATTTT.